These 21 T cell receptor beta chains were sequenced from one sample in a study of T cell responses to AZD1222 COVID-19 vaccine. The method was immunoSEQ multiplex PCR; TCRdb's version includes in-frame clones alone and lacks a portion of them. The repertoire holds more than 90,000 clones, with roughly 80% as singletons. The source was peripheral blood, collected 28 days after the second AZD1222 dose. These TCRs come from an adult who received the AZD1222 COVID-19 vaccine.

V and J are TRBV11-1 and TRBJ2-7; D not certain. The V gene lost 5 bases and the J gene lost 4 bases, with 15 bases spanning the gap. Germline V gives CDR1 SGHAT, CDR2 FQDESV (reference sequence). This CDR3 contains 14 residues. The CDR3 reads CASSDGTLRYEQYF. The CDR3 coding sequence is TGTGCCAGCAGCGACGGCACCCTTCGATACGAGCAGTACTTC.

The rearrangement links TRBV6-6 to TRBJ1-1, with 7 bases identical to TRBD1. The CDR3 is 14 amino acids. Germline loops: CDR1 MNHNY, CDR2 SVGAGI (reference sequence). V lost 5 bases and J lost 5; bases outside the gene matches: 8. CDR3 in amino acids: CASSTTGVGTEAFF. Here the CDR3 DNA reads TGTGCCAGCAGTACAACAGGGGTCGGGACTGAAGCTTTCTTT.

The CDR3 bases are TGTGCCAGCAGTTTGGGACAGGGGTGGTCTGAAGCTTTCTTT. As protein: CASSLGQGWSEAFF. The rearrangement uses TRBV6-5 and TRBJ1-1; TRBD1 aligns across 10 bases. Trimming at V came to 4 bases and at J to 6 bases, leaving 5 bases not matched to a gene. The CDR3 has 14 amino acids. CDR1 and CDR2 (germline): MNHEY, SVGAGI.

This clone has only a few counts. This chain links TRBV29-1 with TRBJ2-7; D may be TRBD1 (6 bases). Germline lookup yields CDR1 SQVTM and CDR2 ANQGSEA. This CDR3 is built from 13 residues. V dropped 2 bases and J dropped 4 bases, with 12 bases sitting between them. The CDR3 DNA reads as TGCAGCGTTGAAAGCCAGGGGTTATACGAGCAGTACTTC. It specifies CSVESQGLYEQYF.

The chain recombines TRBV2 with TRBJ1-2; tentatively, D is TRBD1 (5 bases). This CDR3 contains 14 residues. The V end lost 5 bases, the J end lost 7 bases, and 17 bases lay between the germline ends. Germline V gives CDR1 SNHLY, CDR2 FYNNEI. The CDR3 region is CASSTIGAGLGYTF. In DNA form, the CDR3 reads TGTGCCAGCAGTACTATCGGGGCAGGGCTTGGCTACACCTTC.

The chain is built from TRBV12-3 or TRBV12-4 and TRBJ1-5; possible D gene TRBD1, 5 bases. The V end was cut by 2 bases, the J end by 7 bases, with 9 bases between. The CDR3 consists of 13 residues. This CDR3 is CASSLLGGQPQHF. Written as DNA, the CDR3 is TGTGCCAGCAGTTTATTGGGGGGACAGCCCCAGCATTTT.

This clone was recorded a few times. V gene TRBV13 combines with J gene TRBJ2-1; 12 positions agree with TRBD2. This CDR3 is built from 16 residues. Germline CDR1 reads PRHDT; CDR2 reads FYEKMQ (reference sequence). V was pared by 1 base and J by 6 bases, with 4 bases of the junction left unmatched. CDR3 sequence reads: CASSLVLAGGSNEQFF. CDR3 DNA: TGTGCCAGCAGCTTAGTACTAGCGGGGGGATCCAATGAGCAGTTCTTC. Based on the CDR3 plus reference TRBV13 and TRBJ2-1, the full variable domain is AAGVIQSPRHLIKEKRETATLKCYPIPRHDTVYWYQQGPGQDPQFLISFYEKMQSDKGSIPDRFSAQQFSDYHSELNMSSLELGDSALYFCASSLVLAGGSNEQFFGPGTRLTVL.

The rearrangement joins TRBV11-2 to TRBJ1-1, with TRBD1 matching over 11 bases. The trim removed 4 bases at V and 8 bases at J, leaving 6 bases unmatched. CDR3 length equals 14 residues. From germline, CDR1 is SGHAT and CDR2 FQNNGV. CDR3 nucleotides: TGTGCCAGCAGCTCCACCCGGACAGGGGGCGAAGCTTTCTTT. This codes for CASSSTRTGGEAFF.

V and J are TRBV7-9 and TRBJ1-1; TRBD1 aligns across 7 bases. This CDR3 spans 12 amino acids. From germline, CDR1 is SEHNR and CDR2 FQNEAQ (reference sequence). With V trimmed by 6 bases and J by 6 bases, 4 bases remained unmatched. The CDR3 region is CASSLTGAEAFF. CDR3 sequence (DNA): TGTGCCAGCAGTCTCACAGGGGCTGAAGCTTTCTTT.

This sequence joins TRBV5-6 and TRBJ2-2; D unresolved. The length of the CDR3 is 14 residues. Trimming took off 1 base at V and 4 bases at J, with 8 bases between the two ends. CDR1 is SGHDT and CDR2 is YYEEEE in the germline V gene. CDR3 loop: CASSLKVGTGELFF. In nucleotides, the CDR3 is TGTGCCAGCAGCTTGAAGGTGGGCACCGGGGAGCTGTTTTTT.

This chain links TRBV6-5 with TRBJ1-2; weak D call: TRBD1 (5 bases). The CDR3 totals 13 residues. Trimming pared 7 bases from V and 4 bases from J, leaving 13 bases between. Germline assignment: CDR1 MNHEY and CDR2 SVGAGI. The CDR3 DNA sequence: TGTGCCAGCACCGAGTCGGGGACCTATGGCTACACCTTC. Its translation is CASTESGTYGYTF.

This rearrangement joins TRBV11-1 to TRBJ2-1; 8 bases are a match to TRBD2. Trimming took 3 bases from V and 3 from J; bases not matched to a gene: 4. Germline V gene lookup returns CDR1 SGHAT and CDR2 FQDESV (reference sequence). This CDR3 contains 15 residues. The CDR3 protein is CASSLSGGHYNEQFF. The CDR3 coding sequence is TGTGCCAGCAGCTTGAGCGGGGGCCACTACAATGAGCAGTTCTTC. Drawing the rest from reference TRBV11-1 and TRBJ2-1, the complete variable domain is EAEVAQSPRYKITEKSQAVAFWCDPISGHATLYWYRQILGQGPELLVQFQDESVVDDSQLPKDRFSAERLKGVDSTLKIQPAELGDSAMYLCASSLSGGHYNEQFFGPGTRLTVL.

The V gene is TRBV6-5, the J gene TRBJ2-5, with 9 bases that match TRBD2. CDR3 length equals 14 residues. Germline V gene lookup returns CDR1 MNHEY and CDR2 SVGAGI. With 7 bases clipped from V and 4 bases from J, the junction kept 7 bases outside the gene matches. The DNA of the CDR3 is TGTGCCAGCAAGCGGGGGGCCTTATCAGAGACCCAGTACTTC. Protein sequence: CASKRGALSETQYF.

CDR3 nucleotides: TGCGCCAGCAGCCAAGTCGGGAGTGGGGATGAGCAGTTCTTC. Protein: CASSQVGSGDEQFF. The chain combines TRBV4-1 with TRBJ2-1, with TRBD2 as a possible D gene (6 bases). V lost 1 base and J lost 8, with 12 bases in between. Germline V gene data show CDR1 as MGHRA and CDR2 as YSYEKL. The CDR3 length is 14 residues.

The V gene is TRBV18, the J gene TRBJ2-3, with 7 bases aligning to TRBD1. Germline CDR1 is KGHSH and CDR2 is LQKENI. Trimming removed 3 bases from V and 3 bases from J; junction bases left unmatched: 9. CDR3 length: 16 residues. CDR3 DNA sequence: TGTGCCAGCTCACCCCGACAGGGCCCACAGACAGATACGCAGTATTTT. This encodes CASSPRQGPQTDTQYF.

The genes are TRBV7-8 and TRBJ1-1, with D possibly TRBD1 on 6 matching bases. V shed 2 bases and J shed 5 bases, with 18 bases lying between them. The CDR3 has 16 amino acids. Germline V CDR1 and CDR2: SGHVS, FQNEAQ. CDR3 sequence (DNA): TGTGCCAGCAGCTTAAAGTCAGGGGCAAGCGGGACTGAAGCTTTCTTT. It is translated as CASSLKSGASGTEAFF.

The chain recombines TRBV7-2 with TRBJ1-1; TRBD1 aligns across 8 bases. CDR1 SGHTA and CDR2 FQGNSA come from the germline V gene. The trim removed 4 bases at V and 1 base at J, leaving 5 bases unmatched. There are 15 residues in the CDR3. CDR3 region: CASSSQGAGNTEAFF. The CDR3 DNA sequence: TGTGCCAGCAGCTCTCAGGGGGCGGGGAACACTGAAGCTTTCTTT.

The genes are TRBV6-1 and TRBJ2-7, with a weak D call TRBD2 (7 bases). This CDR3 has 17 amino acids. The germline V gene encodes CDR1 MNHNS and CDR2 SASEGT. V lost 3 bases, J lost 3 bases, and 21 bases lay in between. The CDR3 DNA follows: TGTGCCAGCAGTGAGGGAGGGGGAACAGGAACAGACTACGAGCAGTACTTC. Protein sequence: CASSEGGGTGTDYEQYF.

This clone has only one observation. This sequence joins TRBV7-6 and TRBJ2-1; maybe TRBD1 (5 bases). CDR3 length equals 16 residues. In germline, CDR1 is SGHVS, CDR2 FNYEAQ. Trimming pared 6 bases from V and 3 bases from J, leaving 18 bases between. CDR3 loop: CASSEAGAALYNEQFF. As DNA, the CDR3 is TGTGCCAGCAGTGAAGCTGGGGCGGCACTCTACAATGAGCAGTTCTTC.

Here the CDR3 reads CASSRDKNTEAFF. The DNA for the CDR3 is TGTGCCAGCAGCCGGGACAAGAACACTGAAGCTTTCTTT. The chain employs TRBV7-2 and TRBJ1-1; D perhaps matches TRBD1 (6 bases). V lost 5 bases and J lost 1, with 8 bases in between. Germline CDR1 is SGHTA and CDR2 is FQGNSA. CDR3 length equals 13 residues.

This clone has only one observation. This chain joins TRBV14 and TRBJ2-5; 8 nucleotides line up with TRBD2. V lost 4 bases to trimming and J lost 4 bases; unmatched junction nucleotides: 5. The CDR3 has 14 residues. Germline assignment: CDR1 SGHDN and CDR2 FVKESK. The CDR3 DNA reads TGTGCCAGCAGCCCTGGGACTAGTCTAGAGACCCAGTACTTC. It specifies CASSPGTSLETQYF. Supplemented by reference TRBV14 and TRBJ2-5, the full variable domain reads EAGVTQFPSHSVIEKGQTVTLRCDPISGHDNLYWYRRVMGKEIKFLLHFVKESKQDESGMPNNRFLAERTGGTYSTLKVQPAELEDSGVYFCASSPGTSLETQYFGPGTRLLVL.